A selection of T cell receptor beta chains follows, all from one sample in a study of T-cell reconstitution after alpha-beta-depleted transplantation in children. TCRdb redid the calling of the PCR reads with MiXCR, one entry per CDR3 protein. The sample contains tens of thousands of distinct CDR3 sequences, about 9% of which appear only once. Sequencing was performed on PBMCs, mostly from graft donor cells, taken 60 days after TCRalphabeta/CD19-depleted stem cell transplant. The receptors originated from a male patient aged 2 to 9 who had a stem cell transplant for chronic granulomatous disease, so the T cells may come from the graft donor. CDR3s include the opening cysteine and the closing phenylalanine or tryptophan. D genes are given only for firm matches. Rows give clone size only sometimes, using once, few, many, or a class for an expanded clone.

v_call	clone_size	j_call	d_call	cdr3_aa	cdr3_nt
TRBV5-6	few	TRBJ2-7	.	CASSSRVPYEQYF	TGTGCCAGCAGCTCCCGGGTCCCCTACGAGCAGTACTTC
TRBV12-3/TRBV12-4	.	TRBJ2-1	TRBD2	CTSRGTGLAGLGGFNEQFF	TGTACCAGCAGGGGGACGGGACTAGCGGGACTGGGGGGGTTCAATGAGCAGTTCTTC
TRBV29-1	many	TRBJ2-3	.	CSVGGSDRVTQYF	TGCAGCGTTGGGGGAAGCGATCGAGTTACGCAGTATTTT
TRBV7-9	many	TRBJ1-4	.	CASSLVRAEKLFF	TGTGCCAGCAGCTTAGTCCGGGCTGAAAAACTGTTTTTT
TRBV29-1	many	TRBJ2-1	.	CSVEEAGNEQFF	TGCAGCGTTGAAGAGGCGGGAAATGAGCAGTTCTTC
TRBV5-1	many	TRBJ1-4	.	CASGNGVQGEKLFF	TGCGCCAGCGGCAACGGGGTCCAGGGTGAAAAACTGTTTTTT
TRBV7-2	many	TRBJ1-4	.	CASSSRSGNPNEKLFF	TGTGCCAGCAGCTCCAGAAGTGGGAACCCAAATGAAAAACTGTTTTTT
TRBV5-1	.	TRBJ1-3	.	CASSLIGPLNTIYF	TGCGCCAGCAGCCTAATAGGCCCTCTGAACACCATATATTTT
TRBV27	many	TRBJ2-1	TRBD2	CASRPTSGNNEQFF	TGTGCCAGCAGACCGACTAGCGGGAATAATGAGCAGTTCTTC
TRBV7-9	many	TRBJ2-7	.	CASSLNLGEQYF	TGTGCCAGCAGCTTGAACTTAGGGGAGCAGTACTTC
TRBV9	many	TRBJ2-3	TRBD1	CASSAPDRGGRTDTQYF	TGTGCCAGCAGCGCTCCCGACAGGGGCGGCCGCACAGATACGCAGTATTTT
TRBV2	few	TRBJ2-5	.	CASREGPQETQYF	TGTGCCAGCAGAGAGGGACCCCAAGAGACCCAGTACTTC
TRBV20-1	many	TRBJ2-3	.	CSARAGTDTQYF	TGCAGTGCTAGAGCAGGCACAGATACGCAGTATTTT